What follows are 3 T cell receptor beta chains derived from one specimen sequenced in a study of T cells in localized non-small cell lung cancer. The repertoire was sequenced with immunoSEQ multiplex PCR; TCRdb's copy has only in-frame clones and lacks some. The sample yields 100,000 to 150,000 clones, more than 80% seen once. Sample: peripheral blood, taken before any cancer treatment. These receptors were collected from a female donor of 60 years or more with stage I lung adenocarcinoma.

As regards this clone: One junction end does not reproduce the germline sequence, and a read error may be involved. The gene calls are TRBV15 and TRBJ2-2; a possible D gene is TRBD2 (5 bases). The CDR3 has 14 amino acids. Germline CDR1 LNHNV, CDR2 YYDKDF (reference sequence). CDR3 nucleotides: TGTGCCACCAGGAGAGCGGAGAACACCGGGGAGCTGTTTTTT. As protein: CATRRAENTGELFF.

The rearrangement links TRBV5-6 to TRBJ1-2; tentatively, D is TRBD1 (5 bases). Between the trimmed V and J ends, which lost 4 bases and 2 bases, there was a span of 15 bases. The CDR3 is 15 residues long. CDR1 and CDR2 from the germline V gene are SGHDT and YYEEEE. The CDR3 region is CASSPGTAANYGYTF. The CDR3 DNA reads as TGTGCCAGCAGCCCCGGGACGGCGGCAAACTATGGCTACACCTTC.

V and J are TRBV19 and TRBJ1-2; D ambiguous. This CDR3 spans 12 amino acids. Germline values: CDR1 LNHDA, CDR2 SQIVND (reference sequence). V lost 4 bases and J 8 bases, leaving 11 bases between the germline ends. The CDR3 DNA sequence: TGTGCCAGTAGTAGGATAGGAAAAGGCTACACCTTC. Translating gives CASSRIGKGYTF.